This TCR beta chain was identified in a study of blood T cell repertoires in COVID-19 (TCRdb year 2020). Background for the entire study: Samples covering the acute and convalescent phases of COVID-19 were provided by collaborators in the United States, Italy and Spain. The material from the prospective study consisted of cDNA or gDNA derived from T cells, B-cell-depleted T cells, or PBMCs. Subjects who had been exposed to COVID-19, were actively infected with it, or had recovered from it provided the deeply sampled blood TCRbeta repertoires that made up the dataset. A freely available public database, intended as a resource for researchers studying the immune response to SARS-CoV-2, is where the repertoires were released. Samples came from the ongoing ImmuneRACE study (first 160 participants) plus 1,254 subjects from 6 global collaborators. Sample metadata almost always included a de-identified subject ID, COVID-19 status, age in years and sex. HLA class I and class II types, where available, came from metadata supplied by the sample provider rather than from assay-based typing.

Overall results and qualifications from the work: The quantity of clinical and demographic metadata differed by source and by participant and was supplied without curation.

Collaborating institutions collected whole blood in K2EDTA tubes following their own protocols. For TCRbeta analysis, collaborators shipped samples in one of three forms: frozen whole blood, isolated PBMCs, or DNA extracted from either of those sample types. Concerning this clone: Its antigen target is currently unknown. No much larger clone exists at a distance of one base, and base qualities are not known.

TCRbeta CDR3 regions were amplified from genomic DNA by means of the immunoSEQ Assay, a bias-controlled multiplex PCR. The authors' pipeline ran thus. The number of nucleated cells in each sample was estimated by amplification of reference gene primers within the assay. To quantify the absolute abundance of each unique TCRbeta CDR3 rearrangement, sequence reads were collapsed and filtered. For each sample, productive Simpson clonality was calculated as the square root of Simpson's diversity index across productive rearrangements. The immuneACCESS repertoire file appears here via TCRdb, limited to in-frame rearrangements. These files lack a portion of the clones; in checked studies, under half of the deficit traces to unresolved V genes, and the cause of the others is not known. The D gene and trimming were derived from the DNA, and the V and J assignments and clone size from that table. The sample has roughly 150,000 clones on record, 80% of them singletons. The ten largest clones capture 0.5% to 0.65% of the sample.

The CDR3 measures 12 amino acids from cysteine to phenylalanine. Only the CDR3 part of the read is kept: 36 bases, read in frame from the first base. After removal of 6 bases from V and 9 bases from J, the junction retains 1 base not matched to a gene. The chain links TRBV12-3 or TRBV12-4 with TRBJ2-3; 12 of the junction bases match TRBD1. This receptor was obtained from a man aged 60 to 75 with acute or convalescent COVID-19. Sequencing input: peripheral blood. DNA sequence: TGTGCCAGCAGGGGGACAGGGGGCACGCAGTATTTT. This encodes CASRGTGGTQYF.